The rows below give T cell receptor beta chains drawn from one sample of a study of T cell responses to AZD1222 COVID-19 vaccine. Sequencing was performed with immunoSEQ multiplex PCR; in TCRdb, only in-frame clones are kept and a portion is missing. The sample records 120,000 or so clones, about 89% being singletons. The sequenced sample was peripheral blood, obtained on day 0 of MenACWY control vaccination. The origin of the receptors is an adult in good health. The CDR3 runs from the conserved cysteine through the conserved F or W. Each record gives: J gene, V gene, D gene, clone size, CDR3 DNA, CDR3 protein. D genes are given only for firm matches. A clone size is listed for some rows: how often the clone was seen (once, few, many), or a class if it is expanded.

TRBJ1-3 | TRBV30 | - | - | TGTGCCTGGAGTGTACGTTCTGGAAACACCATATATTTT | CAWSVRSGNTIYF
TRBJ2-1 | TRBV7-2 | - | - | TGTGCCAGCAGCTTAGGGGGCTGGGAGCAGTTCTTC | CASSLGGWEQFF
TRBJ2-2 | TRBV9 | - | - | TGTGCCAGCAGCGTCGCGGAGTACACCGGGGAGCTGTTTTTT | CASSVAEYTGELFF
TRBJ2-7 | TRBV9 | TRBD2 | - | TGTGCCAGCAGCGGACTAGCGGGAGGCAACGAGCAGTACTTC | CASSGLAGGNEQYF
TRBJ1-2 | TRBV5-4 | - | few | TGTGCCAGCAGCCCCACCCGCGACTATGGCTACACCTTC | CASSPTRDYGYTF
TRBJ1-1 | TRBV7-2 | - | - | TGTGCCAGCAGCTTAGTCCCAGTCGACACTGAAGCTTTCTTT | CASSLVPVDTEAFF
TRBJ2-7 | TRBV2 | - | - | TGTGCCAGCAAGGAGCCGTCCTCCTACGAGCAGTACTTC | CASKEPSSYEQYF
TRBJ1-5 | TRBV30 | - | - | TGTGCCGTGGGGGGGCACAATCAGCCCCAGCATTTT | CAVGGHNQPQHF
TRBJ1-2 | TRBV27 | TRBD1 | - | TGTGCCAGCAGCAGACAGGGAGAATATGGCTACACCTTC | CASSRQGEYGYTF
TRBJ2-1 | TRBV11-2 | TRBD2 | - | TGTGCCAGCAGCTCCCCGGGACTAGCTAGGTCCTACAATGAGCAGTTCTTC | CASSSPGLARSYNEQFF
TRBJ1-2 | TRBV6-5 | - | - | TGTGCCAGCAGTTACGCCAGGGGAAGCTATGGCTACACCTTC | CASSYARGSYGYTF
TRBJ2-1 | TRBV7-3 | - | once | TGTGCCAGCAGCTCTCATAGTCACGGGGACAATGAGCAGTTCTTC | CASSSHSHGDNEQFF
TRBJ1-5 | TRBV30 | - | - | TGTGCCTGGACGGCAGGTACGTTTCAGCCCCAGCATTTT | CAWTAGTFQPQHF
TRBJ2-7 | TRBV6-5 | TRBD1 | - | TGTGCCAGCAGTTACGGACAGGGCGGTTACTACGAGCAGTACTTC | CASSYGQGGYYEQYF
TRBJ2-3 | TRBV13 | - | - | TGTGCCAGCAGCCCTTTAGCGGCTAGCACAGATACGCAGTATTTT | CASSPLAASTDTQYF